Each of the 5 T cell receptor beta chains below was sequenced from the same sample in a study of T cell changes during pregnancy in multiple sclerosis. Sequencing was performed with immunoSEQ multiplex PCR; in TCRdb, only in-frame clones are kept and a portion is missing. The sample shows approximately 120,000 clones, 96% of them seen only once. The source material was peripheral blood, sampled after pregnancy. The receptors derive from a female donor with multiple sclerosis, enrolled in a pregnancy study.

The rearrangement uses TRBV11-2 and TRBJ2-5, with 7 nucleotides matching TRBD1. Germline V CDR1 and CDR2: SGHAT, FQNNGV. Trimming took 2 bases from V and 2 from J; bases not matched to a gene: 2. The length of the CDR3 is 14 residues. The DNA of the CDR3 is TGTGCCAGCAGCTTATCGGGACAGCAAGAGACCCAGTACTTC. It translates to CASSLSGQQETQYF.

This clone was counted ten times or more. This chain joins TRBV29-1 and TRBJ1-1; 11 nucleotides line up with TRBD1. The V gene end was trimmed by 3 bases and the J gene end by 4 bases; junction bases not matched to a gene: 7. Germline lookup yields CDR1 SQVTM and CDR2 ANQGSEA. The CDR3 consists of 15 residues. The CDR3 DNA reads TGCAGCGTTGACCGGACAGGGGGCTTGGGCACTGAAGCTTTCTTT. Protein product: CSVDRTGGLGTEAFF.

This chain uses TRBV14 with TRBJ2-1, with 8 nucleotides matching TRBD1. Germline V gene sequence: CDR1 SGHDN, CDR2 FVKESK. V lost 4 bases, J lost 3 bases, and 5 bases stayed unmatched. The CDR3 sequence is 15 residues long. The CDR3 here is CASSPRDRFYNEQFF. The CDR3 coding sequence is TGTGCCAGCAGCCCCCGGGACAGGTTCTACAATGAGCAGTTCTTC.

This chain uses TRBV28 with TRBJ2-4; D is perhaps TRBD2 (6 bases). CDR3 length equals 12 residues. The V gene lost 7 bases and the J gene lost 8 bases, with 12 bases spanning the gap. Germline V gene data show CDR1 as MDHEN and CDR2 as SYDVKM. CDR3 sequence reads: CASKGLVDIQYF. The DNA for the CDR3 is TGTGCCAGCAAGGGACTTGTAGACATTCAGTACTTC.

The gene calls are TRBV18 and TRBJ2-7; D not resolved. V shed 6 bases and J shed 3 bases, with 9 bases lying between them. The germline V gene has CDR1 KGHSH and CDR2 LQKENI. The CDR3 consists of 12 residues. The CDR3 DNA reads as TGTGCCAGCTCCCAGATTAACTACGAGCAGTACTTC. Its translation: CASSQINYEQYF.